The 5 T cell receptor beta chains below all came from one sample that was sequenced in a study of CD8 T cells in ankylosing spondylitis. Study-wide findings and caveats: Apparently characteristic of ankylosing spondylitis blood was a TCR beta motif (eight highly homologous variants).

TCRdb called the 5' RACE reads again in MiXCR, with one record for every CDR3 protein. Among about 440,000 distinct CDR3 sequences listed, roughly 17% were seen once. These receptors are not linked to any known antigen. Sequenced: blood, either unsorted or a sorted T cell fraction (not recorded which). The receptors shown here come from a male donor with ankylosing spondylitis.

The rearrangement links TRBV5-1 to TRBJ2-3; TRBD1 matches 9 bases. Germline-derived CDR1 and CDR2 are SGHRS and YFSETQ. CDR3 length equals 15 residues. V lost 4 bases, J lost 4 bases, and 7 bases stayed unmatched. The DNA of the CDR3 is TGCGCCAGCAGCCTCGGACAGGGGACGGCAGATACGCAGTATTTT. This encodes CASSLGQGTADTQYF.

A few counts support this clonotype. The genes are TRBV10-2 and TRBJ2-5; 9 nucleotides agree with TRBD1. In germline, CDR1 is WSHSY, CDR2 SAAADI. This CDR3 contains 14 residues. The V and J ends lost 6 bases and 5 bases, in that order; junction bases with no gene match: 7. In nucleotides, the CDR3 is TGCGCCAGCAGGAGGGGACAGGGCGGGGAGACCCAGTACTTC. Its translation is CASRRGQGGETQYF.

The chain combines TRBV5-6 with TRBJ2-2, with 8 bases matching TRBD2. The CDR3 runs 15 residues. Germline V gene lookup returns CDR1 SGHDT and CDR2 YYEEEE. Trimming removed 2 bases from V and 5 bases from J; junction bases left unmatched: 5. This CDR3 is CASSFGGGRTGELFF. In DNA, the CDR3 is TGTGCCAGCAGCTTCGGCGGGGGGCGGACCGGGGAGCTGTTTTTT.

This clonotype was counted between two and nine times. V is TRBV7-9 and J is TRBJ1-2; 7 bases match TRBD1. V was pared by 5 bases and J by 5 bases, with 8 bases of the junction left unmatched. The CDR3 sequence is 14 residues long. Germline V gene sequence: CDR1 SEHNR, CDR2 FQNEAQ (reference sequence). CDR3 region: CASSLKGQIYGYTF. CDR3 coding DNA: TGTGCCAGCAGCCTGAAGGGACAGATTTATGGCTACACCTTC.

A few counts support this clonotype. This chain links TRBV6-2 or TRBV6-3 with TRBJ2-2, with 8 bases that match TRBD2. The CDR3 has 15 amino acids. Germline CDR1 reads MNHEY; CDR2 reads SVGEGT. V dropped 6 bases and J dropped 0; count of bases not matched to a gene: 3. CDR3 DNA sequence: TGTGCCAGCAGAATAGCGGGAACGAACACCGGGGAGCTGTTTTTT. It is translated as CASRIAGTNTGELFF.